This passage covers 25 T cell receptor beta chains from one sample sequenced in a study of T-cell memory formation after mild COVID-19 (dated by TCRdb to the early 2020s). The receptor library was made with 5' RACE. TCRdb lists the instrument as Illumina NovaSeq 6000. TCRdb applied fastp at Q25 and MiXCR to the public reads, then kept only in-frame beta chains. Every CDR3 protein is listed once, alongside the most common genes and DNA of its rows. This sample is represented by 110,000 or so distinct CDR3 sequences; 15% to 20% of them were singletons. The top ten constitute around 5.1% of the sample. The sample comprised PBMCs or a T cell subset sorted from them (not recorded which). These receptors were taken from a man aged 18 to 29 who had mild COVID-19 (a few samples of this study predate the infection). The sample titles of this study are shuffled in the database, so cell type and time point are left out; the donor was told from shared clones.

The chain has TRBV7-2 and TRBJ1-5; the D is unclear. The CDR3 sequence is 12 residues long. Trimming took 4 bases from V and 7 from J, leaving 8 bases between them. Germline V CDR1 and CDR2: SGHTA, FQGNSA. CDR3 residues: CASSSLQQPQHF. In DNA form, the CDR3 reads TGTGCCAGCAGCTCGCTACAGCAGCCCCAGCATTTT.

This clonotype was observed a handful of times. The chain has TRBV2 and TRBJ2-7, with 7 nucleotides matching TRBD1. Germline loops: CDR1 SNHLY, CDR2 FYNNEI. This CDR3 contains 14 residues. J lost 0 bases, V lost 6 bases, and 5 bases had no gene match. This CDR3 reads CASRGDSFSYEQYV. DNA of the CDR3: TGTGCCAGCAGGGGGGACAGTTTCTCCTACGAGCAGTACGTC.

This clonotype was seen only a few times. CDR3 DNA sequence: TGTGCCAGCACCACGACAGGGCAAAACATTCAGTACTTC. As protein: CASTTTGQNIQYF. This chain joins TRBV3-1 and TRBJ2-4, with TRBD1 identical over 7 bases. V dropped 7 bases and J dropped 5; count of bases not matched to a gene: 5. The CDR3 consists of 13 residues. CDR1 is LGHDT, CDR2 YNNKEL, per germline (reference sequence).

This clonotype was detected many times. The gene calls are TRBV4-1 and TRBJ2-7, with 9 bases matching TRBD2. After removal of 6 bases from V and 4 bases from J, the junction contained 7 bases not matched to a gene. Germline V gives CDR1 MGHRA, CDR2 YSYEKL. This CDR3 is 14 amino acids long. CDR3 nucleotides: TGCGCCAGCAGGCCCGGGACTAGCTTTTACGAGCAGTACTTC. Translated, it gives CASRPGTSFYEQYF.

The chain has TRBV6-5 and TRBJ1-4, with TRBD1 matching over 10 bases. This CDR3 is 17 amino acids long. The V segment lost 0 bases and the J segment 5 bases; nucleotides outside the gene matches: 6. Germline lookup yields CDR1 MNHEY and CDR2 SVGAGI. The CDR3 region is CASSYSVTGGKNEKLFF. For the CDR3, the DNA is TGTGCCAGCAGTTACTCAGTGACAGGGGGCAAAAATGAAAAACTGTTTTTT.

The genes are TRBV12-3 or TRBV12-4 and TRBJ1-2; D call uncertain. CDR3 length: 18 amino acids. Trimming removed 11 bases from V and 8 bases from J, with 36 bases in between. CDR3: CALIVRRRVSRLAGGYTF. Written as DNA, the CDR3 is TGTGCCCTTATTGTTAGGAGAAGAGTGTCGAGACTAGCTGGGGGCTACACCTTC.

V and J are TRBV4-3 and TRBJ1-2, with D tentatively TRBD1 (6 bases). V was clipped by 0 bases and J by 5 bases, with 19 bases between them. The CDR3 runs 17 residues. CDR1 is LGHNA and CDR2 is YSLEER in the germline V gene. CDR3 DNA: TGCGCCAGCAGCCAAGATCCCCGGGCAGGGGTTAGGTATGGCTACACCTTC. This sequence encodes CASSQDPRAGVRYGYTF.

This clonotype was counted ten times or more. This chain links TRBV5-1 with TRBJ1-3; D is unresolved. CDR3 length: 15 residues. V was trimmed by 0 bases and J by 0 bases, leaving 7 bases between them. Germline loops: CDR1 SGHRS, CDR2 YFSETQ. This CDR3 is CASSLGITSGNTIYF. In DNA, the CDR3 is TGCGCCAGCAGCTTGGGGATTACCTCTGGAAACACCATATATTTT.

CDR3 DNA: TGCGCCAGCAGCCAAGATAACTGGATTGGCAACACTGAAGCTTTCTTT. This gives the protein CASSQDNWIGNTEAFF. The rearrangement links TRBV4-3 to TRBJ1-1; D unclear. Between the trimmed V and J ends, which lost 0 bases and 2 bases, there was a span of 13 bases. CDR1 and CDR2 from the germline V gene are LGHNA and YSLEER. This CDR3 has 16 residues.

The gene calls are TRBV18 and TRBJ2-7; possible D gene TRBD1, 5 bases. V lost 1 base and J 5 bases, leaving 9 bases between the germline ends. Germline CDR1 and CDR2: KGHSH and LQKENI. This CDR3 is built from 13 residues. The CDR3 nucleotides read TGTGCCAGCTCACCACGGCAGGGAAACGAGCAGTACGTC. Residues: CASSPRQGNEQYV.

At least ten counts were recorded for this clonotype. V is TRBV20-1 and J is TRBJ2-1, with TRBD2 matching 12 bases. The germline gives CDR1 DFQATT, CDR2 SNEGSKA (reference sequence). This CDR3 has 14 residues. With V trimmed by 2 bases and J by 4 bases, 0 bases remained unmatched. The CDR3 coding sequence is TGCAGTGCTAGACTAGCGGGGGGGTACAATGAGCAGTTCTTC. Residues: CSARLAGGYNEQFF.

This clonotype turned up a few times. This chain joins TRBV5-1 and TRBJ1-6; 12 bases map to TRBD1. With V trimmed by 3 bases and J by 10 bases, 8 bases remained unmatched. The CDR3 runs 16 residues. CDR1 and CDR2 (germline): SGHRS, YFSETQ. This CDR3 is CASSSTGTGGASPLHF. In nucleotides, the CDR3 is TGCGCCAGCAGCTCGACCGGGACAGGGGGCGCATCACCCCTCCACTTT.

V usage is TRBV11-2 and J usage is TRBJ2-2; TRBD2 might be the D (5 bases). Trimming stripped 3 bases from V and 6 bases from J, with 17 bases between. CDR3 size: 16 residues. Germline V lookup: CDR1 SGHAT, CDR2 FQNNGV. The chain's CDR3 is CASSLGWRASPGELFF. CDR3 bases: TGTGCCAGCAGCTTGGGCTGGCGGGCCTCACCCGGGGAGCTGTTTTTT.

This clonotype was picked up a small number of times. The J gene is TRBJ2-7, the V gene TRBV7-9, with D perhaps TRBD2 (6 bases). The V end lost 3 bases, the J end lost 3 bases, and 12 bases lay between the germline ends. The CDR3 covers 14 residues. Looked up from germline, CDR1 is SEHNR and CDR2 is FQNEAQ (reference sequence). CDR3 DNA: TGTGCCAGCAGCTTTCTGGGGGGAGACTACGAGCAGTACGTC. Protein: CASSFLGGDYEQYV.

This clonotype was detected a few times. The chain has TRBV5-1 and TRBJ2-7; D is unresolved. Looked up from germline, CDR1 is SGHRS and CDR2 is YFSETQ. CDR3 length: 13 residues. With 1 base removed from V and 7 bases from J, the gap between germline ends came to 12 bases. DNA for the CDR3: TGCGCCAGCAGCTTGTTTGGGTCTGTAGAGCAGTACTTC. It is translated as CASSLFGSVEQYF.

The chain combines TRBV6-2 or TRBV6-3 with TRBJ2-7, with TRBD2 identical over 8 bases. The CDR3 length is 14 residues. CDR1 and CDR2 (germline): MNHEY, SVGEGT. With V trimmed by 6 bases and J by 7 bases, 11 bases remained unmatched. CDR3 DNA: TGTGCCAGCAGGCCTAGATATGGGACTAGAGAGCAGTACGTC. This sequence encodes CASRPRYGTREQYV.

This clonotype has just a few counts. The gene calls are TRBV28 and TRBJ2-4; perhaps TRBD1 as D (6 bases). Germline V gene data show CDR1 as MDHEN and CDR2 as SYDVKM. The V and J ends lost 5 bases and 6 bases respectively, with 17 bases between them. This CDR3 has 15 amino acids. This CDR3 reads CASSAAVGAGNIQYF. DNA for the CDR3: TGTGCCAGCAGTGCCGCGGTGGGGGCAGGAAACATTCAGTACTTC.

V gene TRBV5-5 combines with J gene TRBJ1-5, with D unclear. This CDR3 region has 14 residues. Germline V CDR1 and CDR2: SGHKS, YYEKEE (reference sequence). V was pared by 5 bases and J by 3 bases, with 12 bases between. For the CDR3, the DNA is TGTGCCAGCAGTCCCGTTTCCTTCAATCAGCCCCAGCATTTT. It encodes CASSPVSFNQPQHF. Filled out from reference TRBV5-5 and TRBJ1-5, the complete variable domain reads DAGVTQSPTHLIKTRGQQVTLRCSPISGHKSVSWYQQVLGQGPQFIFQYYEKEERGRGNFPDRFSARQFPNYSSELNVNALLLGDSALYLCASSPVSFNQPQHFGDGTRLSIL.

V and J are TRBV12-3 or TRBV12-4 and TRBJ2-3; D unresolved. Trimming stripped 6 bases from V and 7 bases from J, with 20 bases between. This CDR3 contains 15 residues. CDR3 coding DNA: TGTGCCAGCAGCCCCCCGGTTGAAGGTTCCTATACGCAGTATTTT. The encoded protein is CASSPPVEGSYTQYF.

This clonotype showed up just a few times. The chain carries TRBV12-3 or TRBV12-4 and TRBJ1-3; no definite D call. This CDR3 is built from 14 residues. Trimming removed 6 bases from V and 2 bases from J, with 11 bases in between. CDR3 amino acids: CASRPIRAGNTIYF. CDR3 DNA sequence: TGTGCCAGCAGACCCATTCGGGCTGGAAACACCATATATTTT.

This clonotype came up a few times. V gene TRBV4-1 combines with J gene TRBJ1-2, with 7 bases that match TRBD1. The CDR3 consists of 17 residues. Trimming took 1 base from V and 6 from J; bases not matched to a gene: 14. Germline loops: CDR1 MGHRA, CDR2 YSYEKL. This CDR3 is CASSQVYLLDRWHGYTF. In DNA, the CDR3 is TGCGCCAGCAGCCAAGTATACCTATTGGACAGGTGGCATGGCTACACCTTC.

The chain recombines TRBV29-1 with TRBJ2-3; TRBD1 matches at 7 bases. Germline V gene lookup returns CDR1 SQVTM and CDR2 ANQGSEA. The CDR3 has 15 residues. Trimming cost V 7 bases and J 1 base; bases outside gene matches: 11. As DNA, the CDR3 is TGCAGCGCTCCGGGCAGGGGGAAAGGCACAGATACGCAGTATTTT. Translated, it gives CSAPGRGKGTDTQYF.

There are a few counts of this clonotype. The rearrangement uses TRBV9 and TRBJ2-2; D ambiguous. This CDR3 contains 13 residues. V lost 4 bases and J 3 bases, leaving 7 bases between the germline ends. Per germline, CDR1 SGDLS and CDR2 YYNGEE. CDR3 region: CASSKSHTGELFF. CDR3 coding DNA: TGTGCCAGCAGCAAGAGCCACACCGGGGAGCTGTTTTTT. Full variable domain (outside the CDR3, taken from reference TRBV9 and TRBJ2-2): DSGVTQTPKHLITATGQRVTLRCSPRSGDLSVYWYQQSLDQGLQFLIQYYNGEERAKGNILERFSAQQFPDLHSELNLSSLELGDSALYFCASSKSHTGELFFGEGSRLTVL.

This clonotype has a handful of counts. The chain joins TRBV7-9 to TRBJ1-2; D perhaps matches TRBD1 (5 bases). Germline CDR1 and CDR2: SEHNR and FQNEAQ (reference sequence). Between the trimmed V and J ends, which lost 3 bases and 4 bases, there was a span of 9 bases. The CDR3 runs to 13 residues. CDR3 nucleotide sequence: TGTGCCAGCAGCTTGTCAGGGCTCTATGGCTACACCTTC. This gives the protein CASSLSGLYGYTF.

This clonotype occurred many times. The rearrangement uses TRBV5-6 and TRBJ2-1; no firm D call. V gave up 1 base and J gave up 2 bases, with 4 bases separating them. The CDR3 has 13 residues. Germline CDR1 is SGHDT and CDR2 is YYEEEE. For the CDR3, the DNA is TGTGCCAGCAGCTTGAGGGCCTACAATGAGCAGTTCTTC. It specifies CASSLRAYNEQFF.